Shown below are 13 T cell receptor beta chains from a single sample sequenced in a study of vaccination and CD4 T cells after COVID-19. The study sequenced cultured CD4+ T cell DNA using the Oncomine TCR Beta short-read assay. TCRdb analysed the PCR reads with MiXCR anew, one entry per CDR3 protein. The sample contains about 8,700 distinct CDR3 sequences, around 23% of which appear only once. The antigens for these receptors are not known. The treatment: roughly 11-day PBMC culture with coronavirus spike peptide pools or control peptides (ViraFEST assay). Specimen: cultured CD4+ T cells from blood. The receptors were sampled from a human donor with COVID-19.

The chain employs TRBV19 and TRBJ2-1; D is undetermined. Germline CDR1 reads LNHDA; CDR2 reads SQIVND (reference sequence). The CDR3 runs 13 residues. Trimming pared 3 bases from V and 5 bases from J, leaving 8 bases between. In DNA, the CDR3 is TGTGCCAGTAGTATTGGCAGCAACAATGAGCAGTTCTTC. Residues: CASSIGSNNEQFF.

On this clonotype itself: Being one base from a much bigger clone, this may be a read error. This chain links TRBV20-1 with TRBJ1-6; D gene unclear. The CDR3 spans 16 residues. Trimming took 1 base from V and 7 from J, leaving 17 bases between them. Looked up from germline, CDR1 is DFQATT and CDR2 is SNEGSKA (reference sequence). CDR3 bases: TGCAGTGCTAGAGTTGCCGTTGTAGGTTGGAATTCACCCCTCCACTTT. Protein: CSARVAVVGWNSPLHF.

The chain uses TRBV4-2 and TRBJ2-5, with a possible D match to TRBD2 (7 bases). V shed 8 bases and J shed 3 bases, with 19 bases lying between them. CDR3 length: 15 amino acids. The germline gives CDR1 LGHNA, CDR2 YNFKEQ. The CDR3 sequence is CASSHVAGAEETQYF. CDR3 coding DNA: TGTGCCAGCTCCCATGTTGCGGGGGCTGAAGAGACCCAGTACTTC.

The chain links TRBV7-2 to TRBJ2-3; TRBD2 might be the D (6 bases). Germline CDR1 is SGHTA and CDR2 is FQGNSA. The V end was cut by 5 bases, the J end by 0 bases, with 12 bases between. The CDR3 totals 15 residues. CDR3 loop: CASSRDLASTDTQYF. CDR3 DNA sequence: TGTGCCAGCAGCCGGGACTTAGCTAGCACAGATACGCAGTATTTT.

V and J are TRBV28 and TRBJ2-7; no clear D gene. The germline CDR1 and CDR2 sequences are MDHEN and SYDVKM. V was clipped by 3 bases and J by 4 bases, with 7 bases between them. The CDR3 is made up of 12 amino acids. The CDR3 region has the DNA TGTGCCAGCAGTTTGGGCATGTACGAGCAGTACTTC. Encoded protein: CASSLGMYEQYF.

The chain joins TRBV10-2 to TRBJ2-3; 12 bases are a match to TRBD2. The CDR3 extends over 18 amino acids. J lost 1 base, V lost 6 bases, and 11 bases had no gene match. Germline values: CDR1 WSHSY, CDR2 SAAADI. CDR3 region: CASRKGLAGGPGTDTQYF. The DNA for the CDR3 is TGCGCCAGCAGGAAAGGGCTAGCGGGGGGGCCCGGCACAGATACGCAGTATTTT.

The chain recombines TRBV5-1 with TRBJ1-1, with D uncertain. V was pared by 4 bases and J by 3 bases, with 13 bases between. Germline V gives CDR1 SGHRS, CDR2 YFSETQ. The CDR3 spans 14 residues. The CDR3 nucleotides read TGCGCCAGCAGCCCGGGTCCGACGCACACTGAAGCTTTCTTT. Its translation is CASSPGPTHTEAFF.

This clonotype was found a few times. The V and J genes are TRBV18 and TRBJ1-5; a weak D match, TRBD1 (6 bases). Germline values: CDR1 KGHSH, CDR2 LQKENI. V was shortened by 6 bases and J by 3 bases, with 15 bases between the two germline ends. The CDR3 extends over 15 amino acids. CDR3 loop: CASSDRQDDNQPQHF. CDR3 coding DNA: TGTGCCAGCTCCGATAGACAGGATGACAATCAGCCCCAGCATTTT.

There are a few counts of this clonotype. The V gene is TRBV7-8, the J gene TRBJ2-1, with 9 bases matching TRBD1. Trimming at V came to 6 bases and at J to 9 bases, leaving 15 bases not matched to a gene. This CDR3 is 16 amino acids long. Germline loops: CDR1 SGHVS, CDR2 FQNEAQ. This CDR3 reads CASRLGPGQGSAEQFF. CDR3 coding DNA: TGTGCCAGCAGACTCGGGCCGGGACAGGGATCAGCTGAGCAGTTCTTC.

The rearrangement joins TRBV20-1 to TRBJ2-7; 7 bases line up with TRBD2. In germline, CDR1 is DFQATT, CDR2 SNEGSKA (reference sequence). This CDR3 comprises 16 residues. Germline trimming cut 0 bases from V and 0 bases from J; bases unmatched to any gene: 8. CDR3 sequence: CSARDPGSGVSYEQYF. In DNA form, the CDR3 reads TGCAGTGCTAGAGATCCGGGGAGCGGGGTCTCCTACGAGCAGTACTTC.

V usage is TRBV5-1 and J usage is TRBJ2-1; TRBD1 agrees at 10 bases. V lost 4 bases, J lost 5 bases, and 6 bases stayed unmatched. The CDR3 is made up of 15 amino acids. Germline V CDR1 and CDR2: SGHRS, YFSETQ. The CDR3 is CASSRPGQGHNEQFF. CDR3 DNA sequence: TGCGCCAGCAGCAGACCGGGACAGGGGCACAATGAGCAGTTCTTC.

This clonotype was detected only a few times. The rearrangement uses TRBV28 and TRBJ2-2; D unresolved. CDR1 is MDHEN and CDR2 is SYDVKM in the germline V gene. The CDR3 length is 13 residues. V lost 7 bases and J 7 bases, leaving 13 bases between the germline ends. The CDR3, as DNA: TGTGCCAGCACCATTCTTAGTAACGGGGAGCTGTTTTTT. Its protein product is CASTILSNGELFF.

CDR3 sequence reads: CSARRTGAGDTQYF. CDR3 nucleotides: TGCAGTGCTAGGAGGACGGGGGCAGGGGATACGCAGTATTTT. The V and J genes are TRBV20-1 and TRBJ2-3; D tentatively fits TRBD1 or TRBD2 (6 bases each). The germline V and J ends were trimmed by 3 bases and 6 bases, with 16 bases remaining between them. Germline V gives CDR1 DFQATT, CDR2 SNEGSKA (reference sequence). The CDR3 has 14 amino acids.